The entry below describes one TCR beta chain. Participants had their cohort set by participant-reported clinical history. Trimming left V 0 bases short and J 5 bases short, with 16 bases between. CDR1 and CDR2 (germline): MNHEY, SVGAGI. This CDR3 spans 16 amino acids. This entry is derived from a study of blood T cell repertoires in COVID-19. Here immunoSEQ multiplex PCR was the method, and the copy in TCRdb shows in-frame clones only, minus some. The sample has around 150,000 clones, roughly 88% seen once. This clonotype was obtained from a man between 70 and 80 years old who had been exposed to COVID-19. Specimen: PBMCs or T cells enriched from blood (not recorded which). V and J are TRBV6-5 and TRBJ1-1; D gene uncertain. CDR3 in amino acids: CASSYSVQRYRTEAFF. The CDR3 nucleotides are TGTGCCAGCAGTTACTCGGTTCAGAGGTATCGGACTGAAGCTTTCTTT.